These 9 T cell receptor beta chains were sequenced from one sample in a study of T cells after yellow fever vaccination. Each CDR3 protein is one row after TCRdb ran MiXCR on the 5' RACE reads. The top ten clones hold roughly 25% of a sample with 30,000 or so distinct CDR3 sequences, roughly 5.9% of them seen once. The specimen comprised PBMCs, either bulk or a sorted T-cell subset (CD4+, CD8+, memory, or dextramer-sorted; not recorded which), sampled on the day of the yellow fever booster vaccination. The receptors originated from a man under 40 who received the YFV17D yellow fever vaccine.

By frequency in the sample, this clonotype is medium-sized. The chain combines TRBV12-3 or TRBV12-4 with TRBJ2-3; D is uncertain. The V and J ends lost 6 bases and 0 bases respectively, with 1 base between them. The CDR3 runs 11 residues. CDR3 region: CASRSTDTQYF. Here the CDR3 DNA reads TGTGCCAGCAGAAGCACAGATACGCAGTATTTT.

This clonotype was counted many times. The CDR3 loop is CASSLGSTKADTQYF. CDR3 bases: TGTGCCAGCAGCTTAGGATCAACAAAGGCAGATACGCAGTATTTT. The chain links TRBV11-3 to TRBJ2-3; no clear D gene. The CDR3 totals 15 residues. Germline values: CDR1 SGHNT, CDR2 YENEEA. V lost 1 base, J lost 4 bases, and 12 bases lay in between.

By its share, this clonotype is medium-sized (0.01 to 0.1%). The rearrangement joins TRBV29-1 to TRBJ2-1; D perhaps matches TRBD2 (5 bases). The ends were cut back, 3 bases at V and 6 bases at J, with 18 bases in the middle. Per germline, CDR1 SQVTM and CDR2 ANQGSEA. The CDR3 sequence is 15 residues long. CDR3 sequence reads: CSVDEGGLTVNEQFF. For the CDR3, the DNA is TGCAGCGTTGATGAGGGTGGATTAACAGTCAATGAGCAGTTCTTC.

This clonotype showed up just a few times. This chain uses TRBV27 with TRBJ1-1; D is possibly TRBD1 (5 bases). The CDR3 has 14 residues. The V gene's germline CDR1 is MNHEY and CDR2 SMNVEV (reference sequence). V dropped 3 bases and J dropped 2 bases, with 10 bases sitting between them. CDR3 protein: CASSFGGPNTEAFF. The CDR3 DNA reads as TGTGCCAGCAGTTTCGGGGGTCCCAACACTGAAGCTTTCTTT.

This clonotype occurred many times. V usage is TRBV5-1 and J usage is TRBJ2-5; 14 nucleotides align to TRBD2. The germline V gene encodes CDR1 SGHRS and CDR2 YFSETQ. The CDR3 is made up of 16 amino acids. V trimming: 0 bases; J trimming: 5 bases; junction bases outside the gene matches: 3. The CDR3 nucleotides are TGCGCCAGCAGCTTGGGACTAGCGGGAGGGCCGGAGACCCAGTACTTC. It is translated as CASSLGLAGGPETQYF.

There are many counts of this clonotype. This rearrangement joins TRBV6-5 to TRBJ1-3; D uncertain. The V gene lost 6 bases and the J gene lost 3 bases, with 6 bases spanning the gap. This CDR3 comprises 12 residues. Germline-derived CDR1 and CDR2 are MNHEY and SVGAGI. DNA for the CDR3: TGTGCCAGCAGCCAAAGTGGAAACACCATATATTTT. Protein: CASSQSGNTIYF.

The rearrangement links TRBV19 to TRBJ2-7; TRBD2 matches at 8 bases. The CDR3 runs to 15 residues. V trimming: 6 bases; J trimming: 3 bases; junction bases outside the gene matches: 10. Germline CDR1 reads LNHDA; CDR2 reads SQIVND (reference sequence). CDR3 DNA: TGTGCCAGTAGCCTAAGCGGGAGTGCTTACTACGAGCAGTACTTC. Translation gives CASSLSGSAYYEQYF.

The gene calls are TRBV6-5 and TRBJ2-7; D unclear. This CDR3 contains 15 residues. Germline CDR1 is MNHEY and CDR2 is SVGAGI. V lost 4 bases and J lost 4, with 17 bases in between. CDR3 amino acids: CASSLLATTAYEQYF. The CDR3 region has the DNA TGTGCCAGCAGTTTATTAGCCACCACAGCGTACGAGCAGTACTTC.

This clonotype was seen ten or more times. The CDR3 protein is CASSYSNTEAFF. The CDR3 bases are TGTGCCAGCAGTTACTCGAATACTGAAGCTTTCTTT. The V and J genes are TRBV6-5 and TRBJ1-1; D gene uncertain. The CDR3 runs to 12 residues. Germline V CDR1 and CDR2: MNHEY, SVGAGI. V lost 0 bases and J lost 5, with 4 bases in between.